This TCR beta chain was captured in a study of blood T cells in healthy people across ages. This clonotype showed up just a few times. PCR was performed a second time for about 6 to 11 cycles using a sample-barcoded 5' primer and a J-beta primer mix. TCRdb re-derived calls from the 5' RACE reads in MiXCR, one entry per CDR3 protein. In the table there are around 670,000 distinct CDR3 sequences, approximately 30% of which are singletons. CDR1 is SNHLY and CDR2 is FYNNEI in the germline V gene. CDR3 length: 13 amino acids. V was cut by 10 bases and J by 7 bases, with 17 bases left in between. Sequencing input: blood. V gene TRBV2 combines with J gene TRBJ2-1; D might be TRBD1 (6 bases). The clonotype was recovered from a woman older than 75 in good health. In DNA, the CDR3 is TGTGCCATCTCGACAGGTCTGGAGAATGAGCAGTTCTTC. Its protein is CAISTGLENEQFF.